These 16 T cell receptor beta chains were sequenced from one sample in a study of shared clonotypes between healthy human individuals. Repertoires were generated with immunoSEQ multiplex PCR, while TCRdb's copy carries only in-frame clones and drops some. The sample has about 2.4 million clones; approximately 93% are singletons. The sequenced sample was naive CD4+ T cells from PBMCs. As to subset: CD45RA+ positively selected. The origin of the receptors is a man between 18 and 35 years old in good health. Some clones in this sample may be carry-over from other donors' samples.

This clone was seen once. The J gene is TRBJ1-5, the V gene TRBV21-1. TRBV21-1 is a pseudogene. This CDR3 has 17 residues. CDR3 residues: CASSRRVEGGGKQPQHF. The CDR3 region has the DNA TGTGCCAGCAGCCGTAGGGTCGAAGGGGGAGGTAAGCAGCCCCAGCATTTT.

As to this clone: Other DNA variants within this sample encode the same CDR3. V and J are TRBV19 and TRBJ1-5; D is undetermined. Trimming cost V 3 bases and J 3 bases, with 6 bases left between them. CDR1 and CDR2 from the germline V gene are LNHDA and SQIVND (reference sequence). This CDR3 contains 13 residues. CDR3: CASSIEVNQPQHF. CDR3 in DNA: TGTGCCAGTAGTATCGAGGTCAATCAGCCCCAGCATTTT.

The chain uses TRBV18 and TRBJ2-2; TRBD2 agrees at 10 bases. This CDR3 is built from 16 residues. With V trimmed by 4 bases and J by 1 base, 3 bases remained unmatched. Germline assignment: CDR1 KGHSH and CDR2 LQKENI. CDR3 sequence: CASSRGLAENTGELFF. CDR3 bases: TGTGCCAGCTCACGCGGACTAGCGGAGAACACCGGGGAGCTGTTTTTT.

The rearrangement joins TRBV19 to TRBJ1-2; a weak D match, TRBD1 (5 bases). Trimming removed 5 bases from V and 5 bases from J, with 6 bases in between. This CDR3 is built from 11 residues. Per germline, CDR1 LNHDA and CDR2 SQIVND (reference sequence). CDR3 protein: CASSEGYGYTF. The CDR3, as DNA: TGTGCCAGTAGTGAGGGGTATGGCTACACCTTC.

As for this clone: This sample includes further DNA sequences coding for the same CDR3. This rearrangement joins TRBV18 to TRBJ2-1; D gene uncertain. CDR1 is KGHSH and CDR2 is LQKENI in the germline V gene. V dropped 6 bases and J dropped 0 bases, with 9 bases sitting between them. The CDR3 runs 14 residues. DNA for the CDR3: TGTGCCAGCTCCCCCCAATCCTCCTACAATGAGCAGTTCTTC. Translating gives CASSPQSSYNEQFF. Looking up the rest from reference TRBV18 and TRBJ2-1 gives the full variable domain: NAGVMQNPRHLVRRRGQEARLRCSPMKGHSHVYWYRQLPEEGLKFMVYLQKENIIDESGMPKERFSAEFPKEGPSILRIQQVVRGDSAAYFCASSPQSSYNEQFFGPGTRLTVL.

This clone was seen a handful of times. Other DNA sequences in the same sample also yield this CDR3. The chain links TRBV7-2 to TRBJ1-5; the D gene is possibly TRBD1 (6 bases). CDR1 is SGHTA, CDR2 FQGNSA, per germline. The CDR3 contains 14 residues. V lost 2 bases to trimming and J lost 5 bases, with 10 bases between them. As DNA, the CDR3 is TGTGCCAGCAGCTTACGTGGGGGCGATCAGCCCCAGCATTTT. Translation gives CASSLRGGDQPQHF.

A remark on this clone: Other DNA sequences from this sample encode an identical CDR3 as well. This chain joins TRBV28 and TRBJ2-5, with D possibly being TRBD1 or TRBD2 (5 bases each). The germline gives CDR1 MDHEN, CDR2 SYDVKM. The length of the CDR3 is 14 residues. The germline V and J ends were trimmed by 2 bases and 1 base, with 8 bases remaining between them. As DNA, the CDR3 is TGTGCCAGCAGTTTACGGGGCAGCCAAGAGACCCAGTACTTC. It specifies CASSLRGSQETQYF.

J is TRBJ2-5 and V is TRBV28; the D gene could be TRBD1 or TRBD2 (5 bases each). Judging by the DNA end, TRBJ2-7 fits better; the J call may be wrong. Germline V gene lookup returns CDR1 MDHEN and CDR2 SYDVKM. This CDR3 contains 15 residues. CDR3: CASSLLGTATYEQYF. CDR3 nucleotide sequence: TGTGCCAGCAGCCTGCTTGGGACGGCTACCTACGAGCAGTACTTC.

This chain joins TRBV9 and TRBJ2-5; D is undetermined. V was shortened by 0 bases and J by 1 base, with 7 bases between the two germline ends. Looked up from germline, CDR1 is SGDLS and CDR2 is YYNGEE. This CDR3 spans 14 amino acids. This chain's CDR3 is CASSVDTLQETQYF. In DNA form, the CDR3 reads TGTGCCAGCAGCGTAGATACTCTCCAAGAGACCCAGTACTTC.

CDR3 region: CASSPLIRGTGELFF. For the CDR3, the DNA is TGTGCCAGCAGCCCATTGATACGAGGGACCGGGGAGCTGTTTTTT. This chain uses TRBV14 with TRBJ2-2; a weak D match, TRBD2 (5 bases). This CDR3 contains 15 residues. The ends were cut back, 4 bases at V and 5 bases at J, with 14 bases in the middle. CDR1 SGHDN and CDR2 FVKESK come from the germline V gene.

The genes are TRBV19 and TRBJ2-1, with TRBD1 matching over 10 bases. The germline V gene has CDR1 LNHDA and CDR2 SQIVND (reference sequence). The V gene end was trimmed by 4 bases and the J gene end by 6 bases; junction bases not matched to a gene: 6. The CDR3 is 15 amino acids. The CDR3 sequence: CASSTDRGRGNEQFF. The CDR3 DNA reads TGTGCCAGTAGTACCGACAGGGGGCGGGGCAATGAGCAGTTCTTC.

Comments on this clone: Other DNA sequences from this sample encode an identical CDR3 as well. The chain employs TRBV5-1 and TRBJ2-2; TRBD1 is a possible D gene (6 bases). Trimming shortened V by 0 bases and J by 3 bases, and 9 bases separated the two germline ends. Germline V lookup: CDR1 SGHRS, CDR2 YFSETQ. This CDR3 region has 15 residues. Here the CDR3 reads CASSLVQGDTGELFF. CDR3 nucleotides: TGCGCCAGCAGCTTGGTACAGGGAGACACCGGGGAGCTGTTTTTT.

This clone was detected only once. Other DNA sequences in this sample translate to the same CDR3. The chain carries TRBV7-2 and TRBJ1-2; D is unresolved. CDR3 size: 12 residues. Trimming left V 4 bases short and J 3 bases short, with 6 bases between. The V gene's germline CDR1 is SGHTA and CDR2 FQGNSA. The CDR3 protein is CASSYEHYGYTF. The CDR3 DNA reads TGTGCCAGCAGCTATGAGCACTATGGCTACACCTTC.

This chain connects TRBV7-9 to TRBJ2-7; 7 nucleotides agree with TRBD2. The germline CDR1 and CDR2 sequences are SEHNR and FQNEAQ (reference sequence). V trimming: 5 bases; J trimming: 0 bases; junction bases outside the gene matches: 4. The CDR3 consists of 14 residues. The CDR3: CASSLTSDSYEQYF. The CDR3 DNA follows: TGTGCCAGCAGCCTTACTAGCGACTCCTACGAGCAGTACTTC. The variable domain in full, completed from reference TRBV7-9 and TRBJ2-7, reads DTGVSQNPRHKITKRGQNVTFRCDPISEHNRLYWYRQTLGQGPEFLTYFQNEAQLEKSRLLSDRFSAERPKGSFSTLEIQRTEQGDSAMYLCASSLTSDSYEQYFGPGTRLTVT.

V and J are TRBV7-2 and TRBJ2-3, with TRBD2 identical over 7 bases. Germline CDR1 SGHTA, CDR2 FQGNSA. The ends lost 5 bases at V and 6 bases at J; junction bases unmatched: 11. CDR3 length: 15 amino acids. The CDR3 loop reads CASSSRPGTIDTQYF. CDR3 bases: TGTGCCAGCAGCAGTCGACCCGGGACTATCGATACGCAGTATTTT.

This chain joins TRBV7-6 and TRBJ2-1; the D gene is possibly TRBD2 (5 bases). Per germline, CDR1 SGHVS and CDR2 FNYEAQ. V lost 5 bases and J lost 8, with 19 bases in between. This CDR3 comprises 15 residues. CDR3 in amino acids: CASSLPEGATDEQFF. For the CDR3, the DNA is TGTGCCAGCAGCCTGCCAGAGGGAGCTACCGATGAGCAGTTCTTC.